One and the same sample provided the 22 T cell receptor beta chains below, sequenced in a study of T cell changes during pregnancy in multiple sclerosis. The repertoire was sequenced with immunoSEQ multiplex PCR; TCRdb's copy has only in-frame clones and lacks some. The data show under 50,000 clones, approximately 92% seen once. The specimen comprised CD8+ T cells from peripheral blood mononuclear cells, sampled after pregnancy. All receptors derive from a female donor with multiple sclerosis, enrolled in a pregnancy study.

As regards this clone: Compared with germline, one end of the junction differs, possibly owing to a read error. Other DNA sequences in the same sample also yield this CDR3. This chain joins TRBV19 and TRBJ2-1, with D unresolved. This CDR3 has 14 amino acids. Germline CDR1 and CDR2: LNHDA and SQIVND (reference sequence). The CDR3 loop is CASSSSVEYNEQFF. The CDR3 DNA is TGTGCTAGTAGTTCGTCGGTTGAGTACAATGAGCAGTTCTTC.

CDR3 coding DNA: TGTGCCAGCAGCCAAGGCCGGGACTACAATGAGCAGTTCTTC. Translated, it gives CASSQGRDYNEQFF. The chain joins TRBV4-2 to TRBJ2-1; TRBD2 might be the D (5 bases). The CDR3 consists of 14 residues. Germline values: CDR1 LGHNA, CDR2 YNFKEQ. Trimming shortened V by 1 base and J by 3 bases, and 7 bases separated the two germline ends.

This chain connects TRBV7-3 to TRBJ2-7, with TRBD1 matching over 7 bases. The CDR3 length is 13 residues. The ends lost 1 base at V and 5 bases at J; junction bases unmatched: 2. CDR1 and CDR2 (germline): SGHTA, FQGTGA. Here the CDR3 reads CASSLSQGDEQYF. The CDR3 bases are TGTGCCAGCAGCTTAAGTCAGGGGGACGAGCAGTACTTC.

This chain uses TRBV6-5 with TRBJ2-1; possibly TRBD1 for D (5 bases). Germline CDR1 and CDR2: MNHEY and SVGAGI. This CDR3 has 13 residues. Trimming pared 8 bases from V and 7 bases from J, leaving 15 bases between. As DNA, the CDR3 is TGTGCCAGCGGTGCAGGGTGGGATAATGAGCAGTTCTTC. It specifies CASGAGWDNEQFF.

The chain couples TRBV12-5 to TRBJ1-1, with D tentatively TRBD1 (5 bases). This CDR3 region has 16 residues. In germline, CDR1 is LGHNT, CDR2 FRNRAP. V lost 2 bases and J lost 1, with 14 bases in between. The CDR3 loop is CASGLRPYRRNTEAFF. CDR3 coding DNA: TGTGCTAGTGGTTTGCGGCCCTACAGGCGGAACACTGAAGCTTTCTTT.

The chain employs TRBV7-9 and TRBJ2-7; a weak D match, TRBD1 (6 bases). There are 15 residues in the CDR3. CDR1 and CDR2 (germline): SEHNR, FQNEAQ (reference sequence). V gave up 7 bases and J gave up 0 bases, with 16 bases separating them. The CDR3: CASTPLRTASYEQYF. The CDR3 nucleotides read TGTGCCAGCACCCCTCTGCGGACAGCCTCCTACGAGCAGTACTTC.

The chain has TRBV27 and TRBJ2-1, with a possible D match to TRBD2 (6 bases). The CDR3 is made up of 14 amino acids. V was shortened by 5 bases and J by 2 bases, with 10 bases between the two germline ends. In germline, CDR1 is MNHEY, CDR2 SMNVEV (reference sequence). The CDR3: CASSPGLPYNEQFF. In DNA, the CDR3 is TGTGCCAGCAGTCCGGGACTCCCCTACAATGAGCAGTTCTTC.

J is TRBJ1-1 and V is TRBV7-8; D not resolved. Deletions cut 5 bases from V and 3 bases from J, with 16 bases between. Germline values: CDR1 SGHVS, CDR2 FQNEAQ. The CDR3 length is 15 residues. The CDR3 DNA reads as TGTGCCAGCAGCCCCAGTGGAGGGAGCGACACTGAAGCTTTCTTT. Its protein product is CASSPSGGSDTEAFF.

The chain carries TRBV30 and TRBJ2-1; no clear D. Germline lookup yields CDR1 GTSNPN and CDR2 SVGIG (reference sequence). V lost 0 bases and J 10 bases, leaving 4 bases between the germline ends. This CDR3 has 10 amino acids. CDR3 residues: CAWSVLEQFF. CDR3 nucleotides: TGTGCCTGGAGTGTCTTGGAGCAGTTCTTC.

CDR3 amino acids: CASSYGTSGGLAGELFF. DNA for the CDR3: TGTGCCAGCAGCTACGGGACTAGCGGGGGGTTGGCCGGGGAGCTGTTTTTT. V usage is TRBV11-2 and J usage is TRBJ2-2; 15 nucleotides align to TRBD2. Per germline, CDR1 SGHAT and CDR2 FQNNGV. This CDR3 is built from 17 residues. The trim removed 4 bases at V and 6 bases at J, leaving 6 bases unmatched.

V is TRBV30 and J is TRBJ1-2, with 7 bases lining up with TRBD1. Germline lookup yields CDR1 GTSNPN and CDR2 SVGIG (reference sequence). V shed 0 bases and J 3 bases; nucleotides not matched to a gene: 4. This CDR3 has 14 amino acids. The CDR3 region is CAWSVPGGDYGYTF. CDR3 DNA: TGTGCCTGGAGTGTCCCAGGGGGAGACTATGGCTACACCTTC.

This clone was detected only once. The rearrangement uses TRBV5-1 and TRBJ2-3; 9 nucleotides agree with TRBD2. Losses at the gene ends were 4 bases for V and 0 bases for J; bases not matched to a gene: 3. CDR3 length equals 15 residues. Per the germline V gene, CDR1 is SGHRS and CDR2 is YFSETQ. CDR3: CASSPGTSSTDTQYF. CDR3 nucleotide sequence: TGCGCCAGCAGCCCGGGGACTAGCAGCACAGATACGCAGTATTTT.

The V call is TRBV6-1, the J call TRBJ2-1, with TRBD1 as a possible D gene (5 bases). The CDR3 has 13 amino acids. CDR1 is MNHNS and CDR2 is SASEGT in the germline V gene. Trimming removed 6 bases from V and 9 bases from J, with 15 bases in between. This chain's CDR3 is CASSYTGQGEQFF. CDR3 nucleotides: TGTGCCAGCAGCTACACAGGTCAAGGTGAGCAGTTCTTC.

The V and J genes are TRBV2 and TRBJ1-3; 12 bases line up with TRBD1. The J segment lost 7 bases and the V segment lost 4 bases, leaving 2 bases of the junction unmatched. Per the germline V gene, CDR1 is SNHLY and CDR2 is FYNNEI. The length of the CDR3 is 14 residues. The CDR3 DNA sequence: TGTGCCAGCAGTGGGGACAGGGGGCACAACACCATATATTTT. Translation gives CASSGDRGHNTIYF.

The chain links TRBV11-2 to TRBJ2-4, with TRBD1 identical over 8 bases. CDR3 size: 13 residues. CDR1 is SGHAT and CDR2 is FQNNGV in the germline V gene. The junction had 5 bases not matched to a gene; V was cut back by 4 bases and J by 9 bases. The DNA for the CDR3 is TGTGCCAGCAGCTCCGGACAGGGTTTCATTCAGTACTTC. Translated: CASSSGQGFIQYF.

The V and J genes are TRBV10-3 and TRBJ1-2; 7 nucleotides agree with TRBD1. The CDR3 has 16 amino acids. Germline-derived CDR1 and CDR2 are ENHRY and SYGVKD. With 0 bases clipped from V and 7 bases from J, the junction kept 11 bases outside the gene matches. The CDR3 here is CAISESDDGDSRGYTF. The DNA of the CDR3 is TGTGCCATCAGTGAGTCGGATGATGGGGACAGCCGTGGCTACACCTTC.

This rearrangement joins TRBV4-2 to TRBJ2-5; 7 bases fit TRBD2. J was trimmed by 1 base and V by 4 bases; bases with no gene match: 12. This CDR3 has 17 amino acids. Germline V gene sequence: CDR1 LGHNA, CDR2 YNFKEQ. CDR3 amino acids: CASSPRDRGDLQETQYF. The CDR3 DNA is TGTGCCAGCAGCCCAAGAGACCGGGGGGACCTCCAAGAGACCCAGTACTTC.

This clone has only one observation. The V gene is TRBV15, the J gene TRBJ2-1; D might be TRBD1 (5 bases). Germline CDR1 LNHNV, CDR2 YYDKDF (reference sequence). Deletions cut 0 bases from V and 8 bases from J, with 8 bases between. This CDR3 contains 13 residues. CDR3 nucleotides: TGTGCCACCAGCAGAGAGTGGGGCGATGAGCAGTTCTTC. Its translation is CATSREWGDEQFF.

As DNA, the CDR3 is TGTGCCAGCAGTTTGTTCAGGGATGGAAATCAGCCCCAGCATTTT. Protein: CASSLFRDGNQPQHF. The V call is TRBV6-6, the J call TRBJ1-5, with D possibly matching TRBD1 (5 bases). In germline, CDR1 is MNHNY, CDR2 SVGAGI (reference sequence). This CDR3 contains 15 residues. The germline V and J ends were trimmed by 4 bases and 4 bases, with 14 bases remaining between them.

This chain uses TRBV27 with TRBJ2-7, with TRBD1 identical over 7 bases. Trimming cost V 4 bases and J 2 bases; bases outside gene matches: 5. Germline CDR1 and CDR2: MNHEY and SMNVEV (reference sequence). The CDR3 totals 14 residues. CDR3 nucleotides: TGTGCCAGCAGTTGGGGACAGACCACCTACGAGCAGTACTTC. This gives the protein CASSWGQTTYEQYF.

This clone was recorded only once. This chain links TRBV27 with TRBJ1-5, with TRBD1 identical over 7 bases. The J segment lost 6 bases and the V segment lost 3 bases, leaving 5 bases of the junction unmatched. Germline V gene sequence: CDR1 MNHEY, CDR2 SMNVEV (reference sequence). The CDR3 is made up of 14 amino acids. This CDR3 is CASSFEGASQPQHF. CDR3 nucleotides: TGTGCCAGCAGTTTCGAGGGGGCTAGTCAGCCCCAGCATTTT.

The chain recombines TRBV28 with TRBJ2-7, with D unclear. The CDR3 spans 15 residues. Germline values: CDR1 MDHEN, CDR2 SYDVKM. With 5 bases removed from V and 6 bases from J, the gap between germline ends came to 20 bases. The CDR3 region has the DNA TGTGCCAGCAGTCCCACCAGCCGTACAGTTTCCGAGCAGTACTTC. It translates to CASSPTSRTVSEQYF.